This T cell receptor (beta chain) emerged from a study of blood T cell repertoires in COVID-19. The wider study: Acute and convalescent COVID-19 specimens originated in the United States, Italy and Spain. PBMCs, B-cell-depleted T cells, or T cells provided the cDNA or gDNA that made up the material.

The CDR3 has 16 amino acids. The V end lost 1 base, the J end lost 0 bases, and 13 bases lay between the germline ends. CDR1 and CDR2 (germline): SGHNT, YYREEE (reference sequence). In the original workflow: Amplifying reference gene primers gave estimates of nucleated cell counts. Sequencing used immunoSEQ multiplex PCR; TCRdb keeps in-frame clones, though not all of them. V and J calls and clone size are copied from that table; D and trimming were computed from the DNA. Among hundreds of thousands of clones listed, about 83% were seen once. The chain is built from TRBV5-4 and TRBJ2-5, with a weak D call TRBD1 (5 bases). Sample: peripheral blood. This clonotype was sampled from a man aged 80 or over with acute or convalescent COVID-19. This CDR3 reads CASSLFAGIDQETQYF. The CDR3 DNA reads as TGTGCCAGCAGCTTGTTTGCAGGGATAGACCAAGAGACCCAGTACTTC.